The 18 T cell receptor beta chains presented below share a single source sample, sequenced in a study of T cell responses to AZD1222 COVID-19 vaccine. Repertoires were generated with immunoSEQ multiplex PCR, while TCRdb's copy carries only in-frame clones and drops some. The repertoire holds some 99,000 clones, with about nine tenths as singletons. Sequencing was performed on peripheral blood, taken 28 days after the second AZD1222 dose. The origin of the receptors is an adult who received the AZD1222 COVID-19 vaccine.

As DNA, the CDR3 is TGTGCCAGCAGCTTACATCCAGGGACTAACACCGGGGAGCTGTTTTTT. This sequence encodes CASSLHPGTNTGELFF. The chain links TRBV11-2 to TRBJ2-2; weak D call: TRBD2 (6 bases). This CDR3 comprises 16 residues. V lost 2 bases and J lost 2, with 12 bases in between. Germline V gives CDR1 SGHAT, CDR2 FQNNGV.

The chain joins TRBV5-1 to TRBJ1-1; no reliable D call. The CDR3 is 12 residues long. Trimming cost V 4 bases and J 3 bases, with 7 bases left between them. Germline-derived CDR1 and CDR2 are SGHRS and YFSETQ. CDR3 region: CASSRQDTEAFF. The CDR3 coding sequence is TGCGCCAGCAGCCGCCAGGACACTGAAGCTTTCTTT.

The rearrangement links TRBV12-3 or TRBV12-4 to TRBJ1-6; D not certain. There are 13 residues in the CDR3. The V end was cut by 3 bases, the J end by 9 bases, with 9 bases between. The CDR3 DNA is TGTGCCAGCAGTTTCGGTAGGGTTTCACCCCTCCACTTT. It codes for CASSFGRVSPLHF.

This chain uses TRBV7-8 with TRBJ2-7, with TRBD2 matching over 10 bases. The V segment lost 3 bases and the J segment 3 bases; nucleotides outside the gene matches: 5. Germline V gives CDR1 SGHVS, CDR2 FQNEAQ. CDR3 length equals 15 residues. The CDR3 DNA reads as TGTGCCAGCAGCTTGCACCCTAGCGGGAGCTACGAGCAGTACTTC. Translated, it gives CASSLHPSGSYEQYF.

The chain joins TRBV30 to TRBJ2-3; 12 bases agree with TRBD2. After removal of 3 bases from V and 2 bases from J, the junction contained 6 bases not matched to a gene. This CDR3 is built from 16 residues. Per germline, CDR1 GTSNPN and CDR2 SVGIG (reference sequence). CDR3 bases: TGTGCCTGGAGCCTAGGACTAGCGGGGTCCACAGATACGCAGTATTTT. The encoded protein is CAWSLGLAGSTDTQYF.

CDR3 region: CASSYGTGGNEKLFF. As DNA, the CDR3 is TGTGCCAGCAGTTACGGGACAGGGGGTAATGAAAAACTGTTTTTT. This chain links TRBV6-5 with TRBJ1-4; 11 bases agree with TRBD1. In germline, CDR1 is MNHEY, CDR2 SVGAGI. V gave up 2 bases and J gave up 4 bases; unmatched junction bases: 0. The length of the CDR3 is 15 residues.

This chain links TRBV24-1 with TRBJ2-1, with TRBD2 matching over 10 bases. V dropped 3 bases and J dropped 4; count of bases not matched to a gene: 5. CDR1 is KGHDR and CDR2 is SFDVKD in the germline V gene. CDR3 length equals 16 residues. The CDR3 protein is CATSDLAGVSYNEQFF. CDR3 sequence (DNA): TGTGCCACCAGTGATCTAGCGGGAGTATCATACAATGAGCAGTTCTTC.

This chain links TRBV7-3 with TRBJ1-1; 8 nucleotides match TRBD1. There are 15 residues in the CDR3. V lost 5 bases to trimming and J lost 4 bases; unmatched junction nucleotides: 9. CDR1 is SGHTA, CDR2 FQGTGA, per germline. The chain's CDR3 is CASSPGQGLGTEAFF. The CDR3, as DNA: TGTGCCAGCAGCCCCGGACAGGGTTTGGGCACTGAAGCTTTCTTT.

The V gene is TRBV21-1, the J gene TRBJ1-2; the table assigns TRBD1, which was not confirmed against the DNA. TRBV21-1 is listed as a pseudogene. The CDR3 has 17 amino acids. The CDR3 reads CASSKGIGHQGPYGYTF. The CDR3 region has the DNA TGTGCCAGCAGCAAAGGGATTGGACACCAAGGACCCTATGGCTACACCTTC.

The chain joins TRBV5-5 to TRBJ2-7; 11 nucleotides agree with TRBD2. Germline V gene sequence: CDR1 SGHKS, CDR2 YYEKEE (reference sequence). V was pared by 0 bases and J by 4 bases, with 6 bases of the junction left unmatched. The CDR3 runs to 16 residues. CDR3 amino acids: CASSLVGASGRYEQYF. In DNA, the CDR3 is TGTGCCAGCAGCTTGGTTGGGGCTAGCGGGAGGTACGAGCAGTACTTC.

The J gene is TRBJ2-7, the V gene TRBV28; D remains unclear. Germline CDR1 MDHEN, CDR2 SYDVKM. This CDR3 has 16 residues. V lost 4 bases, J lost 0 bases, and 16 bases lay in between. The CDR3 sequence: CASSSNSAILSYEQYF. The CDR3 region has the DNA TGTGCCAGCAGTTCTAATTCAGCGATCCTCTCCTACGAGCAGTACTTC. The variable domain in full, completed from reference TRBV28 and TRBJ2-7, reads DVKVTQSSRYLVKRTGEKVFLECVQDMDHENMFWYRQDPGLGLRLIYFSYDVKMKEKGDIPEGYSVSREKKERFSLILESASTNQTSMYLCASSSNSAILSYEQYFGPGTRLTVT.

V is TRBV19 and J is TRBJ2-1, with 7 bases lining up with TRBD2. V trimming: 3 bases; J trimming: 2 bases; junction bases outside the gene matches: 4. The CDR3 totals 15 residues. Germline-derived CDR1 and CDR2 are LNHDA and SQIVND (reference sequence). The CDR3 sequence: CASSITAGAYNEQFF. The DNA of the CDR3 is TGTGCCAGTAGTATTACGGCGGGAGCCTACAATGAGCAGTTCTTC.

This chain uses TRBV27 with TRBJ2-7, with 9 bases identical to TRBD1. The CDR3 extends over 15 amino acids. Per germline, CDR1 MNHEY and CDR2 SMNVEV (reference sequence). V lost 4 bases, J lost 2 bases, and 6 bases stayed unmatched. The CDR3 coding sequence is TGTGCCAGCAGTTATTTGGGACAGGGTACCTACGAGCAGTACTTC. Translating gives CASSYLGQGTYEQYF.

This sequence joins TRBV19 and TRBJ2-7, with TRBD2 matching 9 bases. The CDR3 runs 15 residues. Per germline, CDR1 LNHDA and CDR2 SQIVND (reference sequence). After removal of 4 bases from V and 3 bases from J, the junction contained 7 bases not matched to a gene. DNA for the CDR3: TGTGCCAGTAGTACCGGTAGCGGGGGTGGCTACGAGCAGTACTTC. Its protein is CASSTGSGGGYEQYF.

This chain uses TRBV4-2 with TRBJ1-3; tentatively, D is TRBD1 (6 bases). Germline assignment: CDR1 LGHNA and CDR2 YNFKEQ. Trimming took off 0 bases at V and 4 bases at J, with 13 bases between the two ends. The CDR3 is 16 amino acids. The CDR3 DNA reads TGTGCCAGCAGCCAAGACCCAGGGGATATCGGAAACACCATATATTTT. The encoded protein is CASSQDPGDIGNTIYF.

The chain links TRBV6-5 to TRBJ2-7; D gene uncertain. Germline loops: CDR1 MNHEY, CDR2 SVGAGI. The CDR3 is 14 amino acids. V was clipped by 6 bases and J by 1 base, with 13 bases between them. The CDR3 is CASRATGQSYEQYF. The DNA of the CDR3 is TGTGCCAGCAGGGCGACCGGTCAGTCCTACGAGCAGTACTTC.

In its sample, this clone was seen once. V gene TRBV19 combines with J gene TRBJ2-1; the match to TRBD2 covers 7 bases. This CDR3 is 14 amino acids long. J was trimmed by 5 bases and V by 5 bases; bases with no gene match: 6. CDR1 LNHDA and CDR2 SQIVND come from the germline V gene (reference sequence). The CDR3 sequence is CASSVGTTNNEQFF. For the CDR3, the DNA is TGTGCCAGTAGTGTAGGGACTACAAACAATGAGCAGTTCTTC.

This clone was observed a few times. The junction does not match germline at one end; this may be a read error. This rearrangement joins TRBV12-3 or TRBV12-4 to TRBJ1-1, with a possible D match to TRBD1 (6 bases). The CDR3 loop spans 13 amino acids. CDR3 nucleotides: TGTGCCAGCAGCTTAGGACAGTACACTGAAGCTTTCTTT. Residues: CASSLGQYTEAFF.